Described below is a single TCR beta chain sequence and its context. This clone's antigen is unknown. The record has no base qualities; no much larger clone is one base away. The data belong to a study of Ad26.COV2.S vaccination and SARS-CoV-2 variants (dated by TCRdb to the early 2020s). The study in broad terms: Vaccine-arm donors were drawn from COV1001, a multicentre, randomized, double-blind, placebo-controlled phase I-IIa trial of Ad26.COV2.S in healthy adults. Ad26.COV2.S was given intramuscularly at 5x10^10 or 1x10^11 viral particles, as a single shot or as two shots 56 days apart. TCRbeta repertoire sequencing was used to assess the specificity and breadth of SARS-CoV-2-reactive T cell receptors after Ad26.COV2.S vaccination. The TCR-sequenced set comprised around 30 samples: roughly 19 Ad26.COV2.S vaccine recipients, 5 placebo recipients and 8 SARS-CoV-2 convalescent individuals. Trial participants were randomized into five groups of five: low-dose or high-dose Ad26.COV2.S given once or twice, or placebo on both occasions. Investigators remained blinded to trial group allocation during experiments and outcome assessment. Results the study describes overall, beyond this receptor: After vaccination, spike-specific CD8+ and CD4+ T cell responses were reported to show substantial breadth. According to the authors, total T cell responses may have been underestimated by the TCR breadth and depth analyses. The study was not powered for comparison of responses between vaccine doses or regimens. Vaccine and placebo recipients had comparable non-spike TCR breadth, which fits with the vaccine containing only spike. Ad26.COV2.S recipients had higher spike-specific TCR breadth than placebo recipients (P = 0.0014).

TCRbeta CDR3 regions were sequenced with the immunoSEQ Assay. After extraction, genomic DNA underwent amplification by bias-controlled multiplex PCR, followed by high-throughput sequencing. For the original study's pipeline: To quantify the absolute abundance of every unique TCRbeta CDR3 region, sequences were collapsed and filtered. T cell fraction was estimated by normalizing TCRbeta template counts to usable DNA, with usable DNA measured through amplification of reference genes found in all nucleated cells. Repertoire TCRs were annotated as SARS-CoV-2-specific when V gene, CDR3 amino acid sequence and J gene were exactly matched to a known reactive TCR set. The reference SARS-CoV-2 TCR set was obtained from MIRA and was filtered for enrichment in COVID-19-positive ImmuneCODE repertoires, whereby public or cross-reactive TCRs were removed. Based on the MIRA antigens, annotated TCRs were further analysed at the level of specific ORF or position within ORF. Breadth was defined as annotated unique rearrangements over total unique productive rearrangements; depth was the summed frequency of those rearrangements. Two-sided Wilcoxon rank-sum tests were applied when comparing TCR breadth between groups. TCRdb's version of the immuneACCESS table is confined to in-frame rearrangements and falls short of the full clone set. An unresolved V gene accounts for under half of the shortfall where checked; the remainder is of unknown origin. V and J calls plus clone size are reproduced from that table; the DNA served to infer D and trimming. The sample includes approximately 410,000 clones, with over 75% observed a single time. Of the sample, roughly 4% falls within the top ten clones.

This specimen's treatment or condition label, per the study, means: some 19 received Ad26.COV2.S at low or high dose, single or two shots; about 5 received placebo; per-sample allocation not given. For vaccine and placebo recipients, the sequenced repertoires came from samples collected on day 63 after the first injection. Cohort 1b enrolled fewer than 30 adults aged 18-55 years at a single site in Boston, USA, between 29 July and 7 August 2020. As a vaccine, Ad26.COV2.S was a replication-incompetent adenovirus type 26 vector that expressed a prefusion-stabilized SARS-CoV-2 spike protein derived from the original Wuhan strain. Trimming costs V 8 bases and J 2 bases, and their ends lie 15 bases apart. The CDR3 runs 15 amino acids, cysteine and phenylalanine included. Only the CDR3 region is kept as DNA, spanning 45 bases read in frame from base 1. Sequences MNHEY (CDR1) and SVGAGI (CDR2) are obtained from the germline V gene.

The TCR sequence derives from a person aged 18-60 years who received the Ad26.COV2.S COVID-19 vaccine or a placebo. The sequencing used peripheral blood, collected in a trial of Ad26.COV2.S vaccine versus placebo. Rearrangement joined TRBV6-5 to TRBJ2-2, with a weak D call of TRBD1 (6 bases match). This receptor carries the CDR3 CASANRDKNTGELFF. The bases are TGTGCCAGCGCAAACCGGGACAAAAACACCGGGGAGCTGTTTTTT.